This TCR beta chain emerged from a study of T-cell reconstitution after alpha-beta-depleted transplantation in children. This sample's TCRbeta library carried unique molecular identifier barcodes. TCRdb reprocessed the PCR reads via MiXCR and lists one record per CDR3 protein. Among approximately 500,000 distinct CDR3 sequences listed, 8% to 11% were seen once. Points from the study as a whole: Where alpha-beta T cells came from about two months after transplant was reportedly several hundred expanded graft clones. Some patients owed their high day-60 TCRbeta diversity to surviving recipient T cells and thymic progenitors. Newly produced T cells mostly accounted for T-cell counts and diversity one year post-transplant.

This clonotype showed up just once. Its target is not known. Since a much larger clone is just one base distant, this may be a read error. The CDR3 extends over 16 amino acids. V was pared by 2 bases and J by 4 bases, with 9 bases of the junction left unmatched. CDR1 and CDR2 (germline): SGHRS, YFSETQ. The chain employs TRBV5-1 and TRBJ2-3, with 8 nucleotides matching TRBD1. Material: PBMCs, obtained before TCRalphabeta/CD19-depleted stem cell transplant. The TCR sequence derives from a child aged 2-15 years with inherited bone marrow failure, due to receive a stem cell transplant. CDR3 sequence (DNA): TGCGCCAGCAGCTTCTTGGGCGGGACAGGCGCAGATACGCAGTATTTT. Protein: CASSFLGGTGADTQYF.